This T cell receptor beta chain was sequenced for a study of blood T cell repertoires in COVID-19. For the study at large: The samples span acute and convalescent COVID-19 from the United States, Italy and Spain. Sources were T cells, B-cell-depleted T cells, or PBMCs; the material itself was cDNA or gDNA.

V was shortened by 7 bases and J by 5 bases, with 11 bases between the two germline ends. The CDR3 is 11 residues long. Germline CDR1 and CDR2: DFQATT and SNEGSKA (reference sequence). In the original workflow: Nucleated cell counts were estimated from reference gene primer amplification. Profiled with immunoSEQ multiplex PCR; TCRdb holds only in-frame clones, not every one. The DNA gave D and trimming, while V, J and clone size come from that table. The data contain about 190,000 clones, approximately 77% of them singletons. The rearrangement uses TRBV20-1 and TRBJ1-2, with no clear D. The TCR originated in an elderly woman with active or convalescent COVID-19. The sequenced sample consisted of peripheral blood. This CDR3 reads CSVGQVYGYTF. The DNA for the CDR3 is TGCAGTGTTGGGCAAGTATATGGCTACACCTTC.